This T cell receptor (beta chain) is from a study of PD-1 blockade in classical Hodgkin lymphoma. For this clone: Its antigen is not known.

The germline CDR1 and CDR2 sequences are MNHEY and SVGAGI. The CDR3 is made up of 14 amino acids. Trimming left V 0 bases short and J 2 bases short, with 7 bases between. Assay: immunoSEQ multiplex PCR; the TCRdb copy retains only in-frame clones and omits some. The table includes around 60,000 clones, 90% to 95% detected once. General study points: There was a significant rise in CD4+ TCR diversity by C4D1, with no such rise for CD8+.

The time point here: cycle 4 day 1 (C4D1), after six to seven weeks of nivolumab. Every single patient, without exception, relapsed after autologous stem cell transplantation, and brentuximab vedotin exposure varied. Best outcomes ranged across complete response, partial response and progressive disease. Material: peripheral blood mononuclear cells (PBMCs), obtained before the fourth cycle of nivolumab. This sequence joins TRBV6-5 and TRBJ2-5; D is undetermined. This clonotype originated in a human donor with classical Hodgkin lymphoma. In DNA, the CDR3 is TGTGCCAGCAGTTACTCGATGTTACAAGAGACCCAGTACTTC. It encodes CASSYSMLQETQYF.